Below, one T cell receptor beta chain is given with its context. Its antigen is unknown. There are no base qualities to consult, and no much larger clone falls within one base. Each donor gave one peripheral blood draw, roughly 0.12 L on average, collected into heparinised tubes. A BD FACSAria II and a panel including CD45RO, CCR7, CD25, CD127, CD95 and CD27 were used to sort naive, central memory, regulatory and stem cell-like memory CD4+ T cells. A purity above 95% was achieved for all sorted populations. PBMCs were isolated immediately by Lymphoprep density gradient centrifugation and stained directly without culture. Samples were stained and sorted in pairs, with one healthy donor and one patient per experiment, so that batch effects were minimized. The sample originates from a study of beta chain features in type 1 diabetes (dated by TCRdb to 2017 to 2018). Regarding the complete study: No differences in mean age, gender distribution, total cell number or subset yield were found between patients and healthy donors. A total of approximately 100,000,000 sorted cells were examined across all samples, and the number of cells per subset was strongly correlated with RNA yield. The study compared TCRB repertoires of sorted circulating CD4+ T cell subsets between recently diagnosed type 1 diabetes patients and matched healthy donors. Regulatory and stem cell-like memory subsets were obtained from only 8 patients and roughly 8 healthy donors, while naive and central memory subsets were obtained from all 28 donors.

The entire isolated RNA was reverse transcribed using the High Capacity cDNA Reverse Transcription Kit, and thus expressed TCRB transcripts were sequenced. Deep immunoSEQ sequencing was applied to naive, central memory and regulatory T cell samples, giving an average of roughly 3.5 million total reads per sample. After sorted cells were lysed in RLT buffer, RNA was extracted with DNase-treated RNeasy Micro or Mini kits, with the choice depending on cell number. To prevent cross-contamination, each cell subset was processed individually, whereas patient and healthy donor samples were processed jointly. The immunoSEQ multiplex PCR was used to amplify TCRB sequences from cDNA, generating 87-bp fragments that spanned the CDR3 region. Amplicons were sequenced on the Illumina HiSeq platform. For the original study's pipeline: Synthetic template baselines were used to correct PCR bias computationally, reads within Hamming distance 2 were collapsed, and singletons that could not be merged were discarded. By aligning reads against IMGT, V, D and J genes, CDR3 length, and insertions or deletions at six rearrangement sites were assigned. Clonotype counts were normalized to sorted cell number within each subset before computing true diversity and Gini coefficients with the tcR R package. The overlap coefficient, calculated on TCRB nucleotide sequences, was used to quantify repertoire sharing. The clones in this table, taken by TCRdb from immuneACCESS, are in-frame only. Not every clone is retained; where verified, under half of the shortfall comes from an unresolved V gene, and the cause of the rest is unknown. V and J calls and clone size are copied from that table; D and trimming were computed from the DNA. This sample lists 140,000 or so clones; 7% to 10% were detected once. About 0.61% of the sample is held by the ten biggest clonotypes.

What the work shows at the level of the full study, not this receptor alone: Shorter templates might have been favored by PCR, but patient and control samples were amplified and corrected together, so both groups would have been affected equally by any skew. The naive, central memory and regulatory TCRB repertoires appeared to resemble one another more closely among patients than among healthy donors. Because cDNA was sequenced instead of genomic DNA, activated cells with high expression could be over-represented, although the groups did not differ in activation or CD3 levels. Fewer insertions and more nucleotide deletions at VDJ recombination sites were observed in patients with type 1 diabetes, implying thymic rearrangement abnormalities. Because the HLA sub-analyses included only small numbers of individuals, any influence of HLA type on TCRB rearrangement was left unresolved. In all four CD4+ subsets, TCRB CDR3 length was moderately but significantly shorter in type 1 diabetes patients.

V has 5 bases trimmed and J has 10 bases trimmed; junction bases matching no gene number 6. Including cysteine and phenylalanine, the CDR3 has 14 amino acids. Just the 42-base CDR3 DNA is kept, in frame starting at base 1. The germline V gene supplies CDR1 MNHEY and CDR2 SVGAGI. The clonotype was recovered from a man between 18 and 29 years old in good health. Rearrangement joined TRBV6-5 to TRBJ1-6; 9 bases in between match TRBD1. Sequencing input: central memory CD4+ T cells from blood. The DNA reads TGTGCCAGCAGTCCTGGGACAGGGTACTCACCCCTCCACTTT. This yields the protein CASSPGTGYSPLHF.